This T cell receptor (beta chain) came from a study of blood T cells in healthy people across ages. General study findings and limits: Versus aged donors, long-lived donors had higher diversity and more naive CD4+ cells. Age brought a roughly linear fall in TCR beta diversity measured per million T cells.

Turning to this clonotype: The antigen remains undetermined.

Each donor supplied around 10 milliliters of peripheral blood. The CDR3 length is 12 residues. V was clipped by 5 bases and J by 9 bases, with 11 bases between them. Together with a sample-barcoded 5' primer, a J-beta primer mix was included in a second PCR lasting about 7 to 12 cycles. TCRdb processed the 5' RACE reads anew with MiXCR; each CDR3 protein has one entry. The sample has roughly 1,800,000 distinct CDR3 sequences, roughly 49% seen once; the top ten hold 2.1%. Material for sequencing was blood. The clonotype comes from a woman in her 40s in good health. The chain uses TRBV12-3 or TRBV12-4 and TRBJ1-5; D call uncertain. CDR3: CASSTARPPQHF. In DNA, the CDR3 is TGTGCCAGCAGTACCGCAAGACCGCCCCAGCATTTT.